A single sample gave rise to the 12 T cell receptor beta chains below, sequenced in a study of response to subunit inactivated influenza vaccine. Via MiXCR, TCRdb re-called the RT-PCR reads, giving one row per CDR3 protein. The data contain roughly 790,000 distinct CDR3 sequences, 20% to 25% of them singletons. Sequenced here: PBMCs from blood, sampled 5 days after vaccination. These receptors all stem from a man aged 50 to 60 who received an inactivated influenza vaccine.

This clonotype was counted a few times. The chain combines TRBV6-2 or TRBV6-3 with TRBJ2-7, with TRBD2 identical over 13 bases. This CDR3 is built from 15 residues. Germline CDR1 is MNHEY and CDR2 is SVGEGT. The V and J ends lost 6 bases and 4 bases, in that order; junction bases with no gene match: 6. DNA of the CDR3: TGTGCCAGCAGCTCGACGGGACTAGCGGGATACGAGCAGTACTTC. This sequence encodes CASSSTGLAGYEQYF.

This clonotype was counted between two and nine times. The chain uses TRBV4-2 and TRBJ2-3, with D perhaps TRBD1 (5 bases). The CDR3 loop spans 14 amino acids. From germline, CDR1 is LGHNA and CDR2 YNFKEQ. The ends were cut back, 5 bases at V and 3 bases at J, with 12 bases in the middle. CDR3 nucleotide sequence: TGTGCCAGCAGCACCTCGGACACTACAGATACGCAGTATTTT. Translating gives CASSTSDTTDTQYF.

This chain joins TRBV4-3 and TRBJ2-2, with D unresolved. There are 15 residues in the CDR3. Trimming cost V 0 bases and J 4 bases, with 9 bases left between them. Looked up from germline, CDR1 is LGHNA and CDR2 is YSLEER. The CDR3 nucleotides read TGCGCCAGCAGCCAAGATTTACTGCCCACCGGGGAGCTGTTTTTT. This gives the protein CASSQDLLPTGELFF.

V is TRBV24-1 and J is TRBJ2-5; TRBD1 agrees at 9 bases. The CDR3 has 15 residues. V trimming: 4 bases; J trimming: 5 bases; junction bases outside the gene matches: 7. CDR1 and CDR2 from the germline V gene are KGHDR and SFDVKD. The CDR3 loop is CATSDRGTGIETQYF. The CDR3 DNA follows: TGTGCCACCAGTGACCGCGGGACAGGGATCGAGACCCAGTACTTC.

At least ten counts were recorded for this clonotype. This chain links TRBV18 with TRBJ2-7; 7 bases line up with TRBD1. The V and J ends lost 2 bases and 2 bases, in that order; junction bases with no gene match: 15. This CDR3 has 18 residues. CDR1 KGHSH and CDR2 LQKENI come from the germline V gene. The CDR3 sequence: CASSPVYSGTVNPYEQYF. CDR3 in DNA: TGTGCCAGCTCACCAGTCTATTCCGGGACAGTGAACCCCTACGAGCAGTACTTC.

The J gene is TRBJ2-7, the V gene TRBV28; weak D call: TRBD1 (6 bases). Germline CDR1 is MDHEN and CDR2 is SYDVKM. CDR3 length: 14 amino acids. Trimming took 2 bases from V and 3 from J, leaving 11 bases between them. CDR3 amino acids: CASSLHRVDYEQYF. CDR3 nucleotide sequence: TGTGCCAGCAGTTTACACAGGGTTGACTACGAGCAGTACTTC.

The chain uses TRBV6-2 or TRBV6-3 and TRBJ2-1; D possibly corresponds to TRBD2 (5 bases). The V gene lost 0 bases and the J gene lost 0 bases, with 9 bases spanning the gap. The CDR3 has 16 residues. Per germline, CDR1 MNHEY and CDR2 SVGEGT. The CDR3, as DNA: TGTGCCAGCAGTTACTCGCCGGGAAGCTCCTACAATGAGCAGTTCTTC. This translates into CASSYSPGSSYNEQFF.

This clonotype came up a few times. The chain is built from TRBV28 and TRBJ2-6; TRBD1 aligns across 11 bases. The CDR3 totals 17 residues. V lost 7 bases to trimming and J lost 1 base; unmatched junction nucleotides: 6. The germline CDR1 and CDR2 sequences are MDHEN and SYDVKM. CDR3 nucleotides: TGTGCCAGCACTTCGGGACAGGGGGTTTCTGGGGCCAACGTCCTGACTTTC. It yields the protein CASTSGQGVSGANVLTF.

This sequence joins TRBV7-9 and TRBJ2-7, with D unclear. The CDR3 extends over 14 amino acids. V lost 5 bases, J lost 4 bases, and 15 bases lay in between. Germline V lookup: CDR1 SEHNR, CDR2 FQNEAQ (reference sequence). CDR3 in amino acids: CASSPAPLGYEQYF. In nucleotides, the CDR3 is TGTGCCAGCAGCCCCGCACCCCTTGGATACGAGCAGTACTTC.

This clonotype was counted between two and nine times. This chain links TRBV6-2 or TRBV6-3 with TRBJ2-5; 11 nucleotides line up with TRBD2. The CDR3 spans 18 residues. V was pared by 2 bases and J by 0 bases, with 8 bases of the junction left unmatched. Germline V gene sequence: CDR1 MNHEY, CDR2 SVGEGT. The CDR3 region is CASSYRSGRAPHQETQYF. Here the CDR3 DNA reads TGTGCCAGCAGTTACCGTAGCGGGAGGGCCCCCCACCAAGAGACCCAGTACTTC.

This clonotype was observed a handful of times. The chain combines TRBV12-3 or TRBV12-4 with TRBJ1-6, with D possibly matching TRBD1 (5 bases). The ends were cut back, 0 bases at V and 7 bases at J, with 7 bases in the middle. The CDR3 has 14 amino acids. CDR3 nucleotides: TGTGCCAGCAGTTTAGCGCACAGGAATTCACCCCTCCACTTT. Amino acid sequence: CASSLAHRNSPLHF.

This clonotype was seen at least ten times. V gene TRBV27 combines with J gene TRBJ1-3, with 9 bases that match TRBD1. Germline V lookup: CDR1 MNHEY, CDR2 SMNVEV (reference sequence). The CDR3 consists of 16 residues. With 4 bases clipped from V and 4 bases from J, the junction kept 8 bases outside the gene matches. CDR3 in DNA: TGTGCCAGCAGTTCGTTACCGGGACAGGGAGGAAACACCATATATTTT. Its protein is CASSSLPGQGGNTIYF.